This TCR beta chain was sequenced for a study of blood T cell repertoires in COVID-19. The wider study: Whether acute or convalescent, the COVID-19 samples came from the United States, Italy and Spain. Sample material is recorded as cDNA or gDNA derived from T cells, B-cell-depleted T cells, or PBMCs.

Per the germline V gene, CDR1 is GTSNPN and CDR2 is SVGIG (reference sequence). This CDR3 comprises 13 residues. Deletions cut 2 bases from V and 4 bases from J, with 9 bases between. Original handling: Amplification of reference gene primers provided the estimated nucleated cell counts. The data were produced by immunoSEQ multiplex PCR, yet TCRdb's version contains in-frame clones alone and is incomplete. From that table come the V and J calls and clone size; the DNA was used to work out D and trimming. The sample lists 35,000 to 45,000 clones, approximately 88% occurring once. This chain joins TRBV30 and TRBJ1-5, with no clear D. This TCR was recovered from a human donor in a cohort sampled during active COVID-19. What was sequenced was peripheral blood. The CDR3 spells CAWSLAGNQPQHF. CDR3 nucleotide sequence: TGTGCCTGGAGTTTGGCGGGGAATCAGCCCCAGCATTTT.